The entry below gives a single TCR beta chain sequence along with its context. This entry belongs to a study of shared clonotypes between healthy human individuals. Assay used: immunoSEQ multiplex PCR; TCRdb lists only in-frame clones, some missing. This table has approximately 2.3 million clones, approximately 93% appearing once. The source of this sequence is a man younger than 30 in good health. Some clones in this sample may be carry-over from other donors' samples. The sequenced sample was naive CD4+ T cells from PBMCs. Regarding subset: CD45RA+ positively selected.

The CDR3 region has the DNA TGTGCCACAAAGACAGGAAGCTCTGGAAACACCATATATTTT. Encoded protein: CATKTGSSGNTIYF. V gene TRBV19 combines with J gene TRBJ1-3; the D gene is possibly TRBD1 (6 bases). V dropped 10 bases and J dropped 0 bases, with 13 bases sitting between them. The germline CDR1 and CDR2 sequences are LNHDA and SQIVND (reference sequence). The CDR3 spans 14 residues.